The rows below give T cell receptor beta chains drawn from one sample of a study of CD8 T cells in Susac syndrome. From the immunoSEQ multiplex PCR reads, TCRdb called clonotypes with MiXCR, one entry per CDR3 protein. The sample includes some 260,000 distinct CDR3 sequences, about 85% of them seen just once. Sequencing was carried out using CD8+ T cells from PBMCs. The receptor set was obtained from a human donor with multiple sclerosis. Both conserved end residues are trimmed from each CDR3. Clone sizes are given selectively: once, few, many, or a class where the clone is expanded.

clone_size j_call v_call cdr3_aa
. TRBJ2-1 TRBV24-1 ATGRAGGPVYEQF
few TRBJ2-7 TRBV28 ASSLSDPTQQY
. TRBJ1-1 TRBV7-3 ASSLRRGYGPFYGVEDEAF
. TRBJ2-1 TRBV27 ASSPSSGGKQLDEQF
once TRBJ2-7 TRBV13 ASSLGVSGYEQY
once TRBJ1-1 TRBV27 ASSFGGSPNTEAF
. TRBJ2-1 TRBV9 ASSVKDRFNEQF
once TRBJ1-2 TRBV2 ASEKGAGKVYGYT
. TRBJ1-1 TRBV2 ASSEEGWTEAF
. TRBJ2-5 TRBV7-3 ASSLTLGGLEAQY
. TRBJ2-2 TRBV20-1 SAREVRRTFGELF
. TRBJ2-1 TRBV7-3 ASSPGGLADYNEQF
. TRBJ2-7 TRBV7-9 AGRRDGSYEQY
. TRBJ1-1 TRBV2 ASSMDRVGVDTEAF
. TRBJ2-7 TRBV11-2 ASSLPGEQY
. TRBJ2-1 TRBV20-1 SAFGQESYNEQF
once TRBJ1-1 TRBV13 ASSLIQGNTEAF
. TRBJ2-2 TRBV7-9 ASKPGNTGELF
. TRBJ1-4 TRBV6-6 ASSYVNEKLF
. TRBJ2-7 TRBV29-1 SVKSGRATHEQY
. TRBJ2-7 TRBV12-3/TRBV12-4 ASSQGGGVYEQY
. TRBJ2-1 TRBV5-4 ASSLASGIGNEQF
. TRBJ2-7 TRBV28 ASSPGSFTSGRTYEQY
. TRBJ2-1 TRBV5-4 ASSFSPYNEQF
. TRBJ2-2 TRBV5-5 ASSPPYKLNTGELF
. TRBJ2-1 TRBV3-1 ASSQDLGRELEQF